The present T cell receptor (beta chain) was sequenced within a study of T cells in Graves' hyperthyroidism and ophthalmopathy. RNA transcripts gave rise to amplified TCR beta CDR3 regions. The TCR CDR3 was amplified in a first-round RT-PCR using the HTBI primer set. In TCRdb, the multiplex PCR reads were re-called with MiXCR into one record per CDR3 protein. The table records some 420,000 distinct CDR3 sequences, roughly an eighth of them present only once. The CDR3 runs to 15 residues. Trimming stripped 3 bases from V and 0 bases from J, with 12 bases between. There are many counts of this clonotype.

Sequencing input: blood. V gene TRBV12-3 or TRBV12-4 combines with J gene TRBJ2-7; the D call may be TRBD1 or TRBD2 (5 bases each). The receptor was isolated from a woman younger than 35 with Graves' hyperthyroidism. This CDR3 is CASSLAGTVSYEQYF. The CDR3 nucleotides are TGTGCCAGCAGTTTGGCCGGGACGGTCTCCTACGAGCAGTACTTC.